Listed here are 26 T cell receptor beta chains from one sample, sequenced in a study of immune evolution from preneoplasia to lung adenocarcinoma. Profiling relied on immunoSEQ multiplex PCR, and the TCRdb table lists in-frame clones only, not all of them. The data show about 26,000 clones, roughly 70% seen once. Sequencing input: FFPE invasive lung adenocarcinoma tissue. These receptors all come from a person in their sixties with invasive lung adenocarcinoma. Some clones in this sample may be carry-over from other donors' samples.

The rearrangement uses TRBV5-1 and TRBJ2-7; no firm D call. V was trimmed by 0 bases and J by 6 bases, leaving 19 bases between them. The CDR3 length is 16 residues. Per the germline V gene, CDR1 is SGHRS and CDR2 is YFSETQ. The CDR3 DNA reads as TGCGCCAGCAGCTTGGCCGTTTCTACTTCCGTCCCCGAGCAGTACTTC. It is translated as CASSLAVSTSVPEQYF.

This chain links TRBV5-6 with TRBJ2-2; maybe TRBD1 (5 bases). From germline, CDR1 is SGHDT and CDR2 YYEEEE. The CDR3 runs 15 residues. V gave up 3 bases and J gave up 0 bases, with 9 bases separating them. The CDR3 DNA follows: TGTGCCAGCAGCTGGGGCAGGACGAACACCGGGGAGCTGTTTTTT. Translated: CASSWGRTNTGELFF.

The DNA for the CDR3 is TGTGCCAGCACCACAGAAACCGGTTCTTGGAACGAGCAGTACTTC. Translation gives CASTTETGSWNEQYF. The chain links TRBV7-9 to TRBJ2-7; D is unresolved. The CDR3 runs 15 residues. Per the germline V gene, CDR1 is SEHNR and CDR2 is FQNEAQ (reference sequence). V was pared by 7 bases and J by 5 bases, with 21 bases between.

The genes are TRBV7-2 and TRBJ2-1, with a weak D call TRBD1 (5 bases). The CDR3 covers 15 residues. Deletions cut 5 bases from V and 8 bases from J, with 19 bases between. The V gene's germline CDR1 is SGHTA and CDR2 FQGNSA. The CDR3 here is CASSLRQGLGDEQFF. CDR3 in DNA: TGTGCCAGCAGCCTAAGGCAGGGATTAGGTGATGAGCAGTTCTTC.

This clone was observed a handful of times. The chain is built from TRBV19 and TRBJ2-7; D possibly corresponds to TRBD2 (6 bases). Germline values: CDR1 LNHDA, CDR2 SQIVND (reference sequence). This CDR3 comprises 14 residues. V was clipped by 4 bases and J by 5 bases, with 15 bases between them. In DNA, the CDR3 is TGTGCCAGTAGTAAGGGCGGGAACGTGGACGAGCAGTACTTC. It translates to CASSKGGNVDEQYF.

The chain recombines TRBV6-6 with TRBJ2-2; 8 positions match TRBD2. J gave up 7 bases and V 8 bases, and 12 bases lay outside the gene matches. This CDR3 has 15 amino acids. Looked up from germline, CDR1 is MNHNY and CDR2 is SVGAGI (reference sequence). CDR3 protein: CASARGSGSNGELFF. The DNA for the CDR3 is TGTGCCAGCGCCCGGGGCAGCGGGAGTAACGGGGAGCTGTTTTTT.

The genes are TRBV7-2 and TRBJ2-3; D not resolved. Germline CDR1 and CDR2: SGHTA and FQGNSA. Trimming cost V 1 base and J 2 bases, with 7 bases left between them. The CDR3 contains 14 residues. The CDR3 bases are TGTGCCAGCAGCTTAGGTCTCCCCACAGATACGCAGTATTTT. Encoded protein: CASSLGLPTDTQYF.

This chain links TRBV5-1 with TRBJ2-1; D is tentatively TRBD1 or TRBD2 (6 bases each). Trimming left V 3 bases short and J 9 bases short, with 13 bases between. The length of the CDR3 is 13 residues. Germline V gives CDR1 SGHRS, CDR2 YFSETQ. This CDR3 is CASSWRGTIEQFF. The CDR3 DNA is TGCGCCAGCAGCTGGAGGGGGACCATTGAGCAGTTCTTC.

This rearrangement joins TRBV28 to TRBJ2-7; TRBD2 agrees at 11 bases. CDR3 size: 15 residues. V gave up 5 bases and J gave up 4 bases; unmatched junction bases: 7. From germline, CDR1 is MDHEN and CDR2 SYDVKM. The chain's CDR3 is CASSTVGTSGYEQYF. For the CDR3, the DNA is TGTGCCAGCAGTACAGTGGGGACTAGCGGATACGAGCAGTACTTC.

The chain uses TRBV6-5 and TRBJ2-5; the D call may be TRBD1 or TRBD2 (5 bases each). Per germline, CDR1 MNHEY and CDR2 SVGAGI. The CDR3 consists of 12 residues. Deletions cut 11 bases from V and 5 bases from J, with 15 bases between. The CDR3, as DNA: TGTGCCGCGGGCAGGGTCCGGGAGACCCAGTACTTC. Amino acid sequence: CAAGRVRETQYF.

This clone was counted once. J is TRBJ2-1 and V is TRBV18, with D possibly called TRBD1 or TRBD2 (5 bases each). Germline CDR1 is KGHSH and CDR2 is LQKENI. This CDR3 has 12 amino acids. Trimming pared 6 bases from V and 8 bases from J, leaving 11 bases between. The DNA of the CDR3 is TGTGCCAGCTCCCCGGTGGGGGATGAGCAGTTCTTC. This translates into CASSPVGDEQFF. Combining the CDR3 with reference TRBV18 and TRBJ2-1 gives the whole variable domain NAGVMQNPRHLVRRRGQEARLRCSPMKGHSHVYWYRQLPEEGLKFMVYLQKENIIDESGMPKERFSAEFPKEGPSILRIQQVVRGDSAAYFCASSPVGDEQFFGPGTRLTVL.

This clone appeared a single time. This CDR3 reads CASSAPNQPQHF. For the CDR3, the DNA is TGTGCCAGCTCTGCTCCGAATCAGCCCCAGCATTTT. The chain joins TRBV18 to TRBJ1-5; D remains unclear. The germline CDR1 and CDR2 sequences are KGHSH and LQKENI. The CDR3 is made up of 12 amino acids. V shed 6 bases and J shed 4 bases, with 7 bases lying between them.

Note on this clone: The germline gene is not matched at one end of the junction; a read error may be the cause. This CDR3 reads CSSSPTRNTGELFF. The CDR3 nucleotides read TGTTCCAGCAGCCCAACGAGGAACACCGGGGAGCTGTTTTTT. The gene calls are TRBV5-6 and TRBJ2-2; D unclear. The CDR3 covers 14 residues. Germline CDR1 reads SGHDT; CDR2 reads YYEEEE.

The chain joins TRBV7-9 to TRBJ2-1, with D unresolved. Germline V gives CDR1 SEHNR, CDR2 FQNEAQ (reference sequence). The CDR3 has 13 residues. V dropped 6 bases and J dropped 10 bases, with 16 bases sitting between them. The CDR3: CASSTTGLGEQFF. In DNA, the CDR3 is TGTGCCAGCAGTACCACCGGCTTAGGGGAGCAGTTCTTC.

The chain recombines TRBV18 with TRBJ1-3; no firm D call. V was clipped by 2 bases and J by 0 bases, with 8 bases between them. This CDR3 contains 15 residues. Germline CDR1 and CDR2: KGHSH and LQKENI. CDR3 sequence: CASSPTAFSGNTIYF. The CDR3 nucleotides read TGTGCCAGCTCACCAACAGCATTCTCTGGAAACACCATATATTTT.

The chain recombines TRBV19 with TRBJ2-3; a weak D match, TRBD2 (5 bases). In germline, CDR1 is LNHDA, CDR2 SQIVND (reference sequence). Trimming removed 5 bases at V and 3 bases at J, with 9 bases between. The CDR3 runs 13 residues. The CDR3 spells CASSQEVTDTQYF. The CDR3 DNA reads as TGTGCCAGTAGTCAGGAGGTTACAGATACGCAGTATTTT.

The rearrangement links TRBV5-4 to TRBJ2-6, with unresolved D. From germline, CDR1 is SGHNT and CDR2 YYREEE (reference sequence). The ends were cut back, 1 base at V and 4 bases at J, with 9 bases in the middle. This CDR3 has 15 residues. The CDR3 here is CASSLMAGGANVLTF. The CDR3 coding sequence is TGTGCCAGCAGCTTGATGGCAGGAGGGGCCAACGTCCTGACTTTC. Full variable domain (remainder filled in from reference TRBV5-4 and TRBJ2-6): ETGVTQSPTHLIKTRGQQVTLRCSSQSGHNTVSWYQQALGQGPQFIFQYYREEENGRGNFPPRFSGLQFPNYSSELNVNALELDDSALYLCASSLMAGGANVLTFGAGSRLTVL.

The chain uses TRBV27 and TRBJ1-5; tentative D call: TRBD1 (6 bases). This CDR3 comprises 16 residues. The germline gives CDR1 MNHEY, CDR2 SMNVEV (reference sequence). Trimming stripped 10 bases from V and 2 bases from J, with 21 bases between. CDR3 protein: CATSAGGHLRNQPQHF. The CDR3 nucleotides read TGTGCCACCAGCGCCGGGGGACATCTCCGCAATCAGCCCCAGCATTTT.

The rearrangement joins TRBV2 to TRBJ2-1; TRBD2 matches 7 bases. CDR1 SNHLY and CDR2 FYNNEI come from the germline V gene. This CDR3 comprises 11 residues. V lost 8 bases to trimming and J lost 9 bases; unmatched junction nucleotides: 4. The CDR3 nucleotides are TGTGCCAGCGCGGGGGTGGGTGAGCAGTTCTTC. It codes for CASAGVGEQFF.

CDR3 bases: TGTGCCAGCAGCCGCGGGCGGGGCGTCGGGGAGCCCCAGCATTTT. Residues: CASSRGRGVGEPQHF. The V and J genes are TRBV9 and TRBJ1-5; tentative D call: TRBD1 (5 bases). V was clipped by 4 bases and J by 8 bases, with 19 bases between them. This CDR3 contains 15 residues. The germline gives CDR1 SGDLS, CDR2 YYNGEE. Using reference TRBV9 and TRBJ1-5 for the parts outside the CDR3, the full variable domain is DSGVTQTPKHLITATGQRVTLRCSPRSGDLSVYWYQQSLDQGLQFLIQYYNGEERAKGNILERFSAQQFPDLHSELNLSSLELGDSALYFCASSRGRGVGEPQHFGDGTRLSIL.

The chain is built from TRBV5-1 and TRBJ1-1; 7 bases are a match to TRBD1. Germline CDR1 SGHRS, CDR2 YFSETQ. J gave up 5 bases and V 1 base, and 11 bases lay outside the gene matches. CDR3 length equals 16 residues. The CDR3 reads CASSLTLGTAGTEAFF. The CDR3 DNA follows: TGCGCCAGCAGCTTGACACTAGGGACAGCAGGGACTGAAGCTTTCTTT.

This clone was counted only a few times. V gene TRBV18 combines with J gene TRBJ2-5; D not resolved. Germline CDR1 KGHSH, CDR2 LQKENI. Trimming pared 1 base from V and 4 bases from J, leaving 4 bases between. This CDR3 has 12 amino acids. The CDR3 DNA follows: TGTGCCAGCTCACCACGTTCAGAGACCCAGTACTTC. Translating it yields CASSPRSETQYF.

Of note for this clone: Other DNA variants within this sample encode the same CDR3. This sequence joins TRBV5-1 and TRBJ2-2, with TRBD1 matching over 8 bases. After removal of 1 base from V and 1 base from J, the junction contained 0 bases not matched to a gene. The length of the CDR3 is 15 residues. The germline V gene encodes CDR1 SGHRS and CDR2 YFSETQ. CDR3 nucleotides: TGCGCCAGCAGCTTGACAGGGGGGAACACCGGGGAGCTGTTTTTT. This translates into CASSLTGGNTGELFF.

The J gene is TRBJ1-1, the V gene TRBV28; 7 bases fit TRBD1. The germline CDR1 and CDR2 sequences are MDHEN and SYDVKM. This CDR3 contains 14 residues. V was pared by 7 bases and J by 5 bases, with 10 bases of the junction left unmatched. The CDR3 coding sequence is TGTGCCAGCACCCCGACAGGGTTAATAACTGAAGCTTTCTTT. It is translated as CASTPTGLITEAFF.

CDR3 loop: CASSRDTNTGELFF. Here the CDR3 DNA reads TGTGCCAGCAGCCGAGACACGAACACCGGGGAGCTGTTTTTT. The rearrangement links TRBV5-6 to TRBJ2-2; D unresolved. The germline CDR1 and CDR2 sequences are SGHDT and YYEEEE. The CDR3 totals 14 residues. V shed 4 bases and J shed 0 bases, with 7 bases lying between them.

This chain joins TRBV2 and TRBJ2-6; TRBD2 aligns across 7 bases. CDR1 and CDR2 (germline): SNHLY, FYNNEI. The CDR3 is 17 residues long. The V gene end was trimmed by 10 bases and the J gene end by 4 bases; junction bases not matched to a gene: 16. The CDR3: CATGGSGIPGGANVLTF. The CDR3 region has the DNA TGTGCCACCGGTGGGAGCGGGATACCCGGGGGGGCCAACGTCCTGACTTTC.